The following is a T cell receptor (beta chain) sequence with its context. Its antigen remains unidentified. Germline CDR1 reads SGHRS; CDR2 reads YFSETQ. The CDR3 consists of 15 residues. V was pared by 1 base and J by 5 bases, with 13 bases between. TCRdb keeps only in-frame clones here, not all; method: immunoSEQ multiplex PCR. The sample has about 220,000 clones, around 90% seen once; the top ten hold approximately 0.99%. The entry originates in a study of cytomegalovirus exposure and HLA in healthy donors. Overall study findings and caveats: That first-cohort TCR clusters tended to co-occur in the 130 or so validation repertoires was found in a later analysis.

This receptor was identified in a woman younger than 35 in good health and CMV-seronegative. This chain joins TRBV5-1 and TRBJ2-1, with D uncertain. Sequenced material: PBMCs. This CDR3 reads CASSLNYPVHNEQFF. CDR3 bases: TGCGCCAGCAGCTTGAACTACCCAGTTCACAATGAGCAGTTCTTC.